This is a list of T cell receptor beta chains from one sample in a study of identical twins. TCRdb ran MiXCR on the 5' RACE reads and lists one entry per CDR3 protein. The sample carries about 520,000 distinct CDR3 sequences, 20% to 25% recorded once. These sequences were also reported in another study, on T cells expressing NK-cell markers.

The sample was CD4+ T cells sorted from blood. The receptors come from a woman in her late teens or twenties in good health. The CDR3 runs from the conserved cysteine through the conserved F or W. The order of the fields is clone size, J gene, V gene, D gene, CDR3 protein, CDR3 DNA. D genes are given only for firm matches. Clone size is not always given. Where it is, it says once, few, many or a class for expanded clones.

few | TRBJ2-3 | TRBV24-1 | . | CATSDGGGTQYF | TGTGCCACCAGTGACGGGGGCGGTACGCAGTATTTT
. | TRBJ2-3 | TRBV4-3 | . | CASSREEKGGAQYF | TGCGCCAGCAGCCGAGAGGAAAAGGGCGGGGCGCAGTATTTT
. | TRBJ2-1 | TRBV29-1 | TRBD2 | CSVAGRVNEQFF | TGCAGCGTAGCGGGACGGGTCAATGAGCAGTTCTTC
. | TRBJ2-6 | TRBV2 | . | CATRYSGANVLTF | TGTGCCACGCGCTACTCTGGGGCCAACGTCCTGACTTTC
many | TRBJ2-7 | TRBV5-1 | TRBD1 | CASSPGTGTYEQYF | TGTGCCAGCAGCCCCGGGACAGGCACCTACGAGCAGTACTTC
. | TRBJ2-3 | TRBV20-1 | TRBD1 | CSARDPQGGTDTQYF | TGCAGTGCTAGGGACCCTCAGGGGGGCACAGATACGCAGTATTTT
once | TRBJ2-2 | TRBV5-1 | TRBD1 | CASSWDSANTGELFF | TGCGCCAGCAGCTGGGACAGTGCGAACACCGGGGAGCTGTTTTTT
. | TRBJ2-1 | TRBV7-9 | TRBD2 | CASSGLGGGINEQFF | TGTGCCAGCAGCGGATTGGGGGGGGGTATCAATGAGCAGTTCTTC
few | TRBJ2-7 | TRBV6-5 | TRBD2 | CASSYSPLSGSIYEQYF | TGTGCCAGCAGTTACTCGCCTCTGAGCGGGAGTATCTACGAGCAGTACTTC
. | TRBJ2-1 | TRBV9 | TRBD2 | CASSFRGTSNEQFF | TGTGCCAGCAGCTTCCGCGGGACTAGCAATGAGCAGTTCTTC
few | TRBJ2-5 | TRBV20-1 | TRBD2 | CSARGGSGRETQYF | TGCAGTGCTAGAGGCGGGAGCGGGAGAGAGACCCAGTACTTC
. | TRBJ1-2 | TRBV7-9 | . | CASSLVGGTSLYYGYTF | TGTGCCAGCAGCTTAGTAGGGGGTACTTCCCTCTACTATGGCTACACCTTC
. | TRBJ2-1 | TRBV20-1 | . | CSAPPRLVSNEQFF | TGCAGTGCTCCTCCCCGACTAGTTTCCAATGAGCAGTTCTTC
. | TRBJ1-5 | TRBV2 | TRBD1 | CASKRTPGGNQPQHF | TGTGCCAGCAAGAGGACTCCAGGGGGGAATCAGCCCCAGCATTTT
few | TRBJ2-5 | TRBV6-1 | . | CASSEAGAGETQYF | TGTGCCAGCAGTGAAGCGGGGGCAGGGGAGACCCAGTACTTC
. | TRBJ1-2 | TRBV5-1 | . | CASSTQGGYGYTF | TGCGCCAGCAGCACCCAGGGTGGCTATGGCTACACCTTC
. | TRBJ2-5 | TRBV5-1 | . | CASSLPSVQETQYF | TGCGCCAGCAGCTTACCTAGCGTACAAGAGACCCAGTACTTC
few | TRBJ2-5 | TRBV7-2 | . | CASSLLLQETQYF | TGTGCCAGCAGCTTACTTCTCCAAGAGACCCAGTACTTC
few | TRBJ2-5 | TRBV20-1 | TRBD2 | CSARDPRLAGETQYF | TGCAGTGCTAGAGATCCCCGACTAGCGGGAGAGACCCAGTACTTC
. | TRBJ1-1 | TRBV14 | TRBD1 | CASSSWTGRNTEAFF | TGTGCCAGCAGCTCATGGACAGGGAGGAACACTGAAGCTTTCTTT
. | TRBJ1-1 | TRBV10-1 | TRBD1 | CASSPGQASTEAFF | TGCGCCAGCAGTCCCGGACAGGCGAGCACTGAAGCTTTCTTT
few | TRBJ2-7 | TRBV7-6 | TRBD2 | CASSLAILAGDYEQYF | TGTGCCAGCAGCTTAGCAATACTAGCGGGTGATTACGAGCAGTACTTC
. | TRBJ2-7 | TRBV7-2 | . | CASSHHRESHEQYF | TGTGCCAGCAGCCACCACAGGGAGTCCCACGAGCAGTACTTC
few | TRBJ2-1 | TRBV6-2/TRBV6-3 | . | CASTSRGGTLYGEQFF | TGTGCCAGCACCTCAAGGGGTGGGACCCTTTATGGTGAGCAGTTCTTC
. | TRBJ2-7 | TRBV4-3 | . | CASSQDSRSHEQYF | TGCGCCAGCAGCCAAGATTCCCGGAGCCACGAGCAGTACTTC
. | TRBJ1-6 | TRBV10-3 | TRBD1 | CAISSTGDSPLHF | TGTGCCATCAGCTCTACAGGGGATTCACCCCTCCACTTT
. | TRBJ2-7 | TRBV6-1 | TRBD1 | CASIGTGESYEHYF | TGTGCCAGCATTGGGACAGGGGAGTCCTACGAGCACTACTTC
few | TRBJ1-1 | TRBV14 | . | CASRSSEGFTEAFF | TGTGCCAGCAGGTCGAGCGAGGGCTTCACTGAAGCTTTCTTT
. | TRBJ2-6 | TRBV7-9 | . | CASSLGDSVSGANVLTF | TGTGCCAGCAGCTTAGGAGACAGCGTCTCTGGGGCCAACGTCCTGACTTTC
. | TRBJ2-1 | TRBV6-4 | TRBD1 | CARTGTGGDGSYNEQFF | TGTGCCAGAACCGGGACAGGGGGCGATGGCTCCTACAATGAGCAGTTCTTC
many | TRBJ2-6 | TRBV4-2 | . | CASSQEGLSAGANVLTF | TGTGCCAGCAGCCAAGAGGGCCTTTCCGCTGGGGCCAACGTCCTGACTTTC
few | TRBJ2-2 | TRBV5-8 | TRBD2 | CASSSISGGAGELFF | TGTGCCAGCAGCTCTATTAGCGGGGGGGCCGGGGAGCTGTTTTTT
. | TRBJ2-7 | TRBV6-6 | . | CASSYRASEQYF | TGTGCCAGCAGTTATAGGGCGAGCGAGCAGTACTTC
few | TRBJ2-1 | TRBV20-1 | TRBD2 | CSARDHSGSRYNEQFF | TGCAGTGCTAGAGACCATAGCGGGAGCCGTTACAATGAGCAGTTCTTC
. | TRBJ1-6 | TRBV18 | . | CASSPSGTKAPLHF | TGTGCCAGCTCACCATCGGGAACAAAGGCACCCCTCCACTTT
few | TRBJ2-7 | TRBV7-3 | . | CASSLLGSDEQYF | TGTGCCAGCAGCTTACTAGGGTCGGACGAGCAGTACTTC
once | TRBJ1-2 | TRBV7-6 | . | CASSPGPLRLGYTF | TGTGCCAGCAGCCCCGGGCCTCTGCGGCTTGGCTACACCTTC
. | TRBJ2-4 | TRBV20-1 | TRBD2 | CSARGGRQAKNIQYF | TGCAGTGCTAGGGGAGGGAGGCAGGCCAAAAACATTCAGTACTTC
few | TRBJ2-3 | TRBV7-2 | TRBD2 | CASRLAGGYTDTQYF | TGTGCCAGCAGACTAGCGGGGGGTTACACAGATACGCAGTATTTT
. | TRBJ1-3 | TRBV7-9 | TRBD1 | CALRLQGASGNTIYF | TGTGCCCTGCGGCTCCAGGGGGCATCGGGAAACACCATATATTTT
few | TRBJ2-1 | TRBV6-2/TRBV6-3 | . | CASSPADEQFF | TGTGCCAGCAGTCCCGCCGATGAGCAGTTCTTC
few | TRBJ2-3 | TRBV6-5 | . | CASSYSGGVAHTQYF | TGTGCCAGCAGTTACTCGGGGGGTGTGGCGCATACGCAGTATTTT
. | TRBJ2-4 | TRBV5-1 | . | CASSLGPQVAKNIQYF | TGCGCCAGCAGCCTCGGACCCCAGGTAGCCAAAAACATTCAGTACTTC
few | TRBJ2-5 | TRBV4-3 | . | CASSQGAGAGETQYF | TGCGCCAGCAGCCAAGGGGCCGGGGCTGGAGAGACCCAGTACTTC
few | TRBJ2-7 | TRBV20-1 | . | CSARGRGGASYEQYF | TGCAGTGCTAGAGGTAGAGGGGGGGCCTCCTACGAGCAGTACTTC
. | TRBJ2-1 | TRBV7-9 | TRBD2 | CASSTTSVYNEQFF | TGTGCCAGCAGCACGACTAGCGTATACAATGAGCAGTTCTTC
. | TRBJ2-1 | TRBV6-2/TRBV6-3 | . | CASSQRGRSNEQFF | TGTGCCAGCAGCCAAAGGGGGAGGTCAAATGAGCAGTTCTTC
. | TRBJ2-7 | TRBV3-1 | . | CASSQEALGSYEQYF | TGTGCCAGCAGCCAAGAGGCCCTGGGGTCCTACGAGCAGTACTTC
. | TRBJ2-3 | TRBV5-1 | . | CASSPPAADTQYF | TGCGCCAGCAGCCCTCCCGCGGCGGATACGCAGTATTTT
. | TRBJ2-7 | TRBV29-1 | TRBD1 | CSVEGGGESSYEQYF | TGCAGCGTCGAAGGGGGCGGCGAGAGCTCCTACGAGCAGTACTTC
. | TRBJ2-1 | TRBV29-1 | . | CSAGNEQFF | TGCAGCGCAGGGAATGAGCAGTTCTTC
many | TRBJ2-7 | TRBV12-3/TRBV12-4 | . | CASRGTGYEQYF | TGTGCCAGCAGGGGTACAGGGTACGAGCAGTACTTC
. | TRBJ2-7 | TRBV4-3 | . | CASSQELAPGEQYF | TGCGCCAGCAGCCAAGAGTTGGCTCCGGGGGAGCAGTACTTC
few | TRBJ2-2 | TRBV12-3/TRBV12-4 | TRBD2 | CASIRGDYANTGELFF | TGTGCCAGCATCAGAGGGGACTACGCGAACACCGGGGAGCTGTTTTTT
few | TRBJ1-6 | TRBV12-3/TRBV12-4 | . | CASSLQGRTYNSPLHF | TGTGCCAGCAGTCTTCAGGGTCGGACCTATAATTCACCCCTCCACTTT
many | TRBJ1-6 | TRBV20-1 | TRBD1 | CSAPASRGSPLHF | TGCAGTGCCCCTGCCAGCAGGGGGTCACCCCTCCACTTT
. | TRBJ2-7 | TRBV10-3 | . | CATAGGSYYEQYF | TGTGCCACCGCAGGTGGGTCTTACTACGAGCAGTACTTC
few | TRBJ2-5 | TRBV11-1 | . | CASSLILTLGPRRGETQYF | TGTGCCAGCAGCTTAATTCTAACCCTTGGTCCACGTCGGGGAGAGACCCAGTACTTC
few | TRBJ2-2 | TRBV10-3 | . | CAISWELTGELFF | TGTGCCATCTCCTGGGAGTTAACCGGGGAGCTGTTTTTT